Sequencing of this TCR beta chain was carried out in a study of Ad26.COV2.S vaccination and SARS-CoV-2 variants. Study context: Among those in the COV1001 Ad26.COV2.S trial arm was the donor.

This clone was detected only once. Its matching antigen is unknown. The table came from immunoSEQ multiplex PCR; TCRdb's copy has only in-frame clones and leaves some out. Of hundreds of thousands of clones detected, 86% appear once; the ten largest clones hold around 10%. The length of the CDR3 is 14 residues. Germline assignment: CDR1 LGHNA and CDR2 YSLEER. V was clipped by 5 bases and J by 6 bases; unmatched bases: 6. Study-wide findings and caveats: Recipients given vaccine exceeded placebo recipients in spike-specific TCR breadth. Whether participants received vaccine or placebo, their non-spike TCR breadth was similar.

As to treatment: 15 to 20 received Ad26.COV2.S at low or high dose, single or two shots; roughly five received placebo; per-sample allocation not given. Specimen acquisition occurred on day 63 following the initial vaccine or placebo injection. The vaccine delivered Wuhan-strain SARS-CoV-2 spike through an Ad26 vector. Specimen: peripheral blood, collected in a trial of Ad26.COV2.S vaccine versus placebo. The TCR comes from a person between 18 and 65 years old who received the Ad26.COV2.S COVID-19 vaccine or a placebo. V gene TRBV4-3 combines with J gene TRBJ2-3, with TRBD2 matching 9 bases. CDR3 coding DNA: TGCGCCAGCAGCGACTTAGCGGGAGTGGATACGCAGTATTTT. Residues: CASSDLAGVDTQYF.